The 16 T cell receptor beta chains below all came from one sample that was sequenced in a study of T cell responses to AZD1222 COVID-19 vaccine. Sequenced by immunoSEQ multiplex PCR; TCRdb stores in-frame clones only, minus some. The sample consists of about 110,000 clones, over 80% of them appearing once. Material: peripheral blood, obtained 28 days after the second AZD1222 dose. The origin of the receptors is an adult who received the AZD1222 COVID-19 vaccine.

The chain is built from TRBV5-1 and TRBJ2-3; the match to TRBD1 covers 7 bases. CDR1 and CDR2 (germline): SGHRS, YFSETQ. V shed 0 bases, J shed 3 bases, and the junction held 1 base outside the gene matches. The CDR3 contains 14 residues. CDR3 region: CASSLEGATDTQYF. The CDR3 nucleotides read TGCGCCAGCAGCTTGGAGGGGGCGACAGATACGCAGTATTTT.

This sequence joins TRBV19 and TRBJ2-1; D call uncertain. The CDR3 is made up of 12 amino acids. V was cut by 3 bases and J by 7 bases, with 7 bases left in between. Germline CDR1 reads LNHDA; CDR2 reads SQIVND (reference sequence). The CDR3 region has the DNA TGTGCCAGTAGTATGGTAGGGAATGAGCAGTTCTTC. This sequence encodes CASSMVGNEQFF.

The chain links TRBV3-1 (or the pseudogene TRBV3-2) to TRBJ1-4; D not resolved. V lost 0 bases and J lost 7, with 6 bases in between. This CDR3 has 13 residues. Germline lookup yields CDR1 LGHDT and CDR2 YNNKEL (reference sequence). This CDR3 is CASSQEWGEKLFF. The CDR3 nucleotides read TGTGCCAGCAGCCAAGAGTGGGGTGAAAAACTGTTTTTT.

This clone has a handful of counts. The rearrangement links TRBV9 to TRBJ1-3, with no clear D. The CDR3 has 16 amino acids. Germline CDR1 SGDLS, CDR2 YYNGEE. V lost 0 bases and J lost 2, with 12 bases in between. The CDR3 nucleotides read TGTGCCAGCAGCGTAGGTGGCAGAGTCGCTGGAAACACCATATATTTT. Protein sequence: CASSVGGRVAGNTIYF. The variable domain in full, completed from reference TRBV9 and TRBJ1-3, reads DSGVTQTPKHLITATGQRVTLRCSPRSGDLSVYWYQQSLDQGLQFLIQYYNGEERAKGNILERFSAQQFPDLHSELNLSSLELGDSALYFCASSVGGRVAGNTIYFGEGSWLTVV.

This chain connects TRBV27 to TRBJ1-1, with a weak D call TRBD1 (5 bases). Trimming removed 1 base from V and 11 bases from J, with 14 bases in between. Germline values: CDR1 MNHEY, CDR2 SMNVEV (reference sequence). The CDR3 totals 13 residues. CDR3 nucleotides: TGTGCCAGCAGTTTATTGGGGACGGACGTGGCTTTCTTT. Amino acids: CASSLLGTDVAFF.

The chain combines TRBV25-1 with TRBJ1-4; tentative D call: TRBD1 (5 bases). The CDR3 totals 16 residues. Per the germline V gene, CDR1 is MGHDK and CDR2 is SYGVNS. Deletions cut 1 base from V and 7 bases from J, with 16 bases between. CDR3 DNA sequence: TGTGCCAGCAGTGAATTGGGTCTTGGGGCCGGTGAAAAACTGTTTTTT. Encoded protein: CASSELGLGAGEKLFF. Full variable domain (rest looked up from reference TRBV25-1 and TRBJ1-4): EADIYQTPRYLVIGTGKKITLECSQTMGHDKMYWYQQDPGMELHLIHYSYGVNSTEKGDLSSESTVSRIRTEHFPLTLESARPSHTSQYLCASSELGLGAGEKLFFGSGTQLSVL.

The chain couples TRBV13 to TRBJ1-3; 10 positions agree with TRBD1. Looked up from germline, CDR1 is PRHDT and CDR2 is FYEKMQ (reference sequence). The CDR3 is 15 amino acids. Trimming at V came to 6 bases and at J to 2 bases, leaving 4 bases not matched to a gene. For the CDR3, the DNA is TGTGCCAGCAGTCCCGGACAGGGGGCTGGAAACACCATATATTTT. Translating gives CASSPGQGAGNTIYF.

This chain connects TRBV15 to TRBJ2-1; the D gene could be TRBD1 or TRBD2 (5 bases each). Germline CDR1 LNHNV, CDR2 YYDKDF (reference sequence). This CDR3 has 14 amino acids. V was shortened by 3 bases and J by 9 bases, with 15 bases between the two germline ends. The chain's CDR3 is CATSSGTNFREQFF. CDR3 bases: TGTGCCACCAGCAGCGGGACGAATTTCCGTGAGCAGTTCTTC.

V and J are TRBV29-1 and TRBJ1-2; D ambiguous. The germline V and J ends were trimmed by 1 base and 5 bases, with 5 bases remaining between them. This CDR3 is 11 amino acids long. Germline CDR1 and CDR2: SQVTM and ANQGSEA. The CDR3 spells CSVEVNYGYTF. The CDR3 DNA reads TGCAGCGTTGAAGTAAATTATGGCTACACCTTC.

The V call is TRBV28, the J call TRBJ2-1, with TRBD2 matching 9 bases. Germline CDR1 is MDHEN and CDR2 is SYDVKM. The CDR3 covers 16 residues. V was pared by 6 bases and J by 9 bases, with 15 bases of the junction left unmatched. CDR3 amino acids: CASRPDRRGRAGEQFF. The CDR3 bases are TGTGCCAGCAGACCCGATCGGCGCGGGAGGGCAGGTGAGCAGTTCTTC.

The chain employs TRBV13 and TRBJ2-7; 8 nucleotides line up with TRBD1. J gave up 7 bases and V 2 bases, and 13 bases lay outside the gene matches. The germline gives CDR1 PRHDT, CDR2 FYEKMQ (reference sequence). The CDR3 has 16 residues. CDR3 DNA sequence: TGTGCCAGCAGCTTAAGCCCCATCGGACAGGGAGAGGAGCAGTACTTC. As protein: CASSLSPIGQGEEQYF.

The chain joins TRBV6-5 to TRBJ2-1; TRBD2 is a possible D gene (6 bases). Per the germline V gene, CDR1 is MNHEY and CDR2 is SVGAGI. The CDR3 has 16 residues. Trimming removed 0 bases at V and 7 bases at J, with 16 bases between. The CDR3 region has the DNA TGTGCCAGCAGTTACTCTCGGGAGAGTGGGGGAAATGAGCAGTTCTTC. Protein sequence: CASSYSRESGGNEQFF.

The J gene is TRBJ2-3, the V gene TRBV5-5; D unclear. The germline V gene encodes CDR1 SGHKS and CDR2 YYEKEE (reference sequence). Trimming stripped 0 bases from V and 5 bases from J, with 16 bases between. The CDR3 loop spans 16 amino acids. CDR3 bases: TGTGCCAGCAGCTTGGCCCCAGTTGGAGAGGTAGATACGCAGTATTTT. Its translation: CASSLAPVGEVDTQYF.

This clone was detected only a few times. Other DNA sequences in the sample encode the same CDR3. The chain has TRBV28 and TRBJ1-2; D is ambiguous. The germline gives CDR1 MDHEN, CDR2 SYDVKM. The V gene lost 6 bases and the J gene lost 5 bases, with 13 bases spanning the gap. CDR3 length: 13 amino acids. CDR3 loop: CASSPPGEYGYTF. In DNA form, the CDR3 reads TGTGCCAGCAGCCCCCCCGGGGAATATGGCTACACCTTC.

The V gene is TRBV3-1 (or the pseudogene TRBV3-2), the J gene TRBJ2-2; 8 bases fit TRBD2. The V segment lost 3 bases and the J segment 4 bases; nucleotides outside the gene matches: 7. Germline V lookup: CDR1 LGHDT, CDR2 YNNKEL (reference sequence). There are 16 residues in the CDR3. The CDR3 reads CASSQPPGGATGELFF. The DNA for the CDR3 is TGTGCCAGCAGCCAGCCACCCGGGGGGGCCACCGGGGAGCTGTTTTTT.

The V call is TRBV29-1, the J call TRBJ2-2, with D unresolved. The germline gives CDR1 SQVTM, CDR2 ANQGSEA. CDR3 length: 12 residues. V lost 4 bases and J lost 5, with 8 bases in between. The CDR3 region is CSVGSGTGELFF. The CDR3 nucleotides read TGCAGCGTTGGATCCGGGACCGGGGAGCTGTTTTTT.